Sequencing of this T cell receptor beta chain was carried out in a study of T cells in Graves' hyperthyroidism and ophthalmopathy. Researchers amplified the TCR beta CDR3 regions from RNA transcripts. With the HTBI primer set, the TCR CDR3 went through a first round of RT-PCR. TCRdb redid the calling of the multiplex PCR reads with MiXCR, one entry per CDR3 protein. Of about 500,000 distinct CDR3 sequences listed, about 16% are singletons. Germline CDR1 and CDR2: SQVTM and ANQGSEA. The CDR3 runs to 14 residues. V was clipped by 2 bases and J by 2 bases; unmatched bases: 6. The table lists this clonotype with a count of one. Used for diagnoses were clinical symptoms, serum thyroxine and TRAb, thyroid ultrasound and orbital computed tomography. PBMCs were sourced from more than 9 ml fresh peripheral blood.

The chain uses TRBV29-1 and TRBJ2-7; TRBD2 agrees at 7 bases. The origin of this receptor is a woman in her 30s with Graves' ophthalmopathy. Sequencing was performed on blood. The DNA of the CDR3 is TGCAGCGTTGAATACGGGGGGACCCCCTACGAGCAGTACTTC. Amino acids: CSVEYGGTPYEQYF.